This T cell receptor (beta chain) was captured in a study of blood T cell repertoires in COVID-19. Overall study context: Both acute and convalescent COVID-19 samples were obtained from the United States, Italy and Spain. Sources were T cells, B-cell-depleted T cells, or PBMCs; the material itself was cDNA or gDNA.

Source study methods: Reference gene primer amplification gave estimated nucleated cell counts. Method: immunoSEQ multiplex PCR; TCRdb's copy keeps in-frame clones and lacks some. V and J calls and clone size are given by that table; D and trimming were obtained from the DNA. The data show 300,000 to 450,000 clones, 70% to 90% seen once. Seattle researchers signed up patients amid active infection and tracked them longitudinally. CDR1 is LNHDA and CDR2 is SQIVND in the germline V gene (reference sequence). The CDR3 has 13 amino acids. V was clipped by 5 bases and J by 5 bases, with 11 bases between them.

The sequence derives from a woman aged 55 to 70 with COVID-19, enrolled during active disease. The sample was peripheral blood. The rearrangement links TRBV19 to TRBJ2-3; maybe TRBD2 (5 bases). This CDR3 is CASSVLRGDTQYF. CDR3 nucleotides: TGTGCCAGTAGTGTCCTCCGGGGAGATACGCAGTATTTT.